These T cell receptor beta chains were read from a single sample in a study of blood T cell repertoires in COVID-19. Clones were read by immunoSEQ multiplex PCR, and TCRdb kept only the in-frame ones, dropping some. The sample has over 60,000 clones, more than 75% seen once. Sample: peripheral blood. The receptors here all came from a woman aged 60-75 years with acute or convalescent COVID-19. CDR3s include the opening cysteine and the closing phenylalanine or tryptophan. The D gene is left open where the match is weak. Size is omitted from some rows. Given values are once, few, many or a class for expanded clones.

abundance	d_gene	v_gene	j_gene	len	CDR3nt	CDR3aa
-	TRBD1	TRBV7-9	TRBJ2-3	19	TGTGCCAGCAGCCGAACCTCCCTCAGGGACAGGTTTCGGACAGATACGCAGTATTTT	CASSRTSLRDRFRTDTQYF
-	TRBD1	TRBV2	TRBJ1-4	14	TGTGCCAGCAGACGGGACAGGCAGTATGAAAAACTGTTTTTT	CASRRDRQYEKLFF
-	-	TRBV19	TRBJ2-5	12	TGTGCCAGTAGTGTTAGAGGGGAGACCCAGTACTTC	CASSVRGETQYF
-	TRBD1	TRBV19	TRBJ1-1	15	TGTGCCAGTAATCGACAGGGAACTATGAACACTGAAGCTTTCTTT	CASNRQGTMNTEAFF
-	-	TRBV19	TRBJ2-2	15	TGTGCCAGTAGTATAGATCGCGGTTCCGCCGGGGAGCTGTTTTTT	CASSIDRGSAGELFF
-	-	TRBV6-5	TRBJ1-2	14	TGTGCCAGCAGTTACCTCGGGAACCGCTATGGCTACACCTTC	CASSYLGNRYGYTF
-	-	TRBV6-5	TRBJ1-6	15	TGTGCCAGCAGACAACGAGGACAGAGGAATTCACCCCTCCACTTT	CASRQRGQRNSPLHF
-	-	TRBV3-1/TRBV3-2	TRBJ2-7	15	TGTGCCAGCAGCCTGACTTCCGGGAGCGAACACGAGCAGTACTTC	CASSLTSGSEHEQYF
-	-	TRBV29-1	TRBJ2-5	12	TGCAGCGTGGATCGACAACAAGAGACCCAGTACTTC	CSVDRQQETQYF
once	-	TRBV4-1	TRBJ2-7	19	TGCGCCAGCAGCCAAGATCGGTTGGGTGTGGGCGGGCCTTCCTACGAGCAGTACTTC	CASSQDRLGVGGPSYEQYF
-	TRBD1	TRBV29-1	TRBJ1-4	15	TGCAGCGTTGGGACAGGGAGGGAAAAAAATGAAAAACTGTTTTTT	CSVGTGREKNEKLFF
-	-	TRBV11-2	TRBJ2-7	16	TGTGCCAGCAGCAGGGTAGGTCTACTAGAAGCTGGCGAGCAGTACTTC	CASSRVGLLEAGEQYF
few	TRBD1	TRBV3-1/TRBV3-2	TRBJ2-5	15	TGTGCCAGCAGCCGAGCAAGGGGGCCCCAAGAGACCCAGTACTTC	CASSRARGPQETQYF
-	-	TRBV27	TRBJ1-5	16	TGTGCCAGCAGTTTTGCGGGGGGCGCGGGCAATCAGCCCCAGCATTTT	CASSFAGGAGNQPQHF
-	TRBD1	TRBV5-5	TRBJ1-3	13	TGTGCCAGCAGCGACAGGGCTGGAAACACCATATATTTT	CASSDRAGNTIYF
once	-	TRBV5-1	TRBJ1-4	15	TGCGCCAGCAGCTTGAGGACAGCGGTAAATGAAAAACTGTTTTTT	CASSLRTAVNEKLFF
once	-	TRBV6-5	TRBJ1-2	16	TGTGCCAGCAGTTACTCGACACGGGGAGGGGACTATGGCTACACCTTC	CASSYSTRGGDYGYTF
-	-	TRBV5-1	TRBJ2-6	16	TGCGCCAGCAGCCCCGGAGGGAGGTCCGGGGCCAACGTCCTGACTTTC	CASSPGGRSGANVLTF
-	TRBD1	TRBV5-1	TRBJ2-5	15	TGCGCCAGCAAGATTTCCCTAGGGGGCGAAGAGACCCAGTACTTC	CASKISLGGEETQYF
-	-	TRBV19	TRBJ1-2	14	TGTGCCAGTAAGACTACAGAAACTAACTATGGCTACACCTTC	CASKTTETNYGYTF
once	-	TRBV5-1	TRBJ2-7	13	TGCGCCAGCAGCCCAGTCGGCGGCTACGAGCAGTACTTC	CASSPVGGYEQYF
-	-	TRBV4-1	TRBJ2-1	17	TGCGCCAGCAGCCAAGTGGGGGATATGGACAGACCTAATGAGCAGTTCTTC	CASSQVGDMDRPNEQFF